A selection of T cell receptor beta chains follows, all from one sample in a study of blood T cells in healthy people across ages. Each CDR3 protein is one row after TCRdb ran MiXCR on the 5' RACE reads. The sample yields over 300,000 distinct CDR3 sequences, roughly half seen once. The specimen sequenced was blood. Source of these receptors: a man aged 55 to 70 in good health. CDR3s include the opening cysteine and the closing phenylalanine or tryptophan. Fields, in order: J gene, clone size, D gene, V gene, CDR3 protein, CDR3 DNA. A D gene is named only where the DNA matches it firmly. Part of the rows lack a size; the others show once, few, many or a class for expanded clones.

j_gene: TRBJ2-6
abundance: NA
d_gene: NA
v_gene: TRBV9
CDR3aa: CASSVTQGSGANVLTF
CDR3nt: TGTGCCAGCAGCGTAACCCAGGGCTCTGGGGCCAACGTCCTGACTTTC

j_gene: TRBJ2-5
abundance: NA
d_gene: NA
v_gene: TRBV29-1
CDR3aa: CSVEYGSQETQYF
CDR3nt: TGCAGCGTTGAATATGGCAGCCAAGAGACCCAGTACTTC

j_gene: TRBJ2-1
abundance: NA
d_gene: TRBD1
v_gene: TRBV7-2
CDR3aa: CASSRLGTGVYNEQFF
CDR3nt: TGTGCCAGCAGCCGGTTAGGGACAGGGGTCTACAATGAGCAGTTCTTC

j_gene: TRBJ2-2
abundance: NA
d_gene: NA
v_gene: TRBV7-3
CDR3aa: CASSRSGSNTGELFF
CDR3nt: TGTGCCAGCAGCCGTTCAGGATCGAACACCGGGGAGCTGTTTTTT

j_gene: TRBJ2-3
abundance: NA
d_gene: NA
v_gene: TRBV28
CDR3aa: CASSPPAFTDTQYF
CDR3nt: TGTGCCAGCAGTCCCCCGGCTTTCACAGATACGCAGTATTTT

j_gene: TRBJ1-6
abundance: NA
d_gene: NA
v_gene: TRBV7-2
CDR3aa: CASSRQQNNSPLHF
CDR3nt: TGTGCCAGCAGTCGTCAGCAAAATAATTCACCCCTCCACTTT

j_gene: TRBJ1-1
abundance: once
d_gene: NA
v_gene: TRBV5-1
CDR3aa: CASTQSQIEGITEAFF
CDR3nt: TGCGCCAGCACCCAAAGCCAAATCGAAGGGATCACTGAAGCTTTCTTT

j_gene: TRBJ2-7
abundance: NA
d_gene: TRBD1
v_gene: TRBV4-1
CDR3aa: CASSHLVGGPYEQYF
CDR3nt: TGCGCCAGCAGCCACCTCGTAGGGGGCCCCTACGAGCAGTACTTC

j_gene: TRBJ2-5
abundance: few
d_gene: TRBD2
v_gene: TRBV27
CDR3aa: CASRPAGGETQYF
CDR3nt: TGTGCCAGCCGGCCAGCGGGAGGGGAGACCCAGTACTTC

j_gene: TRBJ2-7
abundance: NA
d_gene: TRBD2
v_gene: TRBV20-1
CDR3aa: CSTKTSGRASYEQYF
CDR3nt: TGCAGTACCAAGACTAGCGGGAGGGCTTCATACGAGCAGTACTTC

j_gene: TRBJ2-7
abundance: NA
d_gene: NA
v_gene: TRBV29-1
CDR3aa: CSVDSGTYEQYF
CDR3nt: TGCAGCGTTGATAGCGGAACCTACGAGCAGTACTTC

j_gene: TRBJ2-5
abundance: many
d_gene: NA
v_gene: TRBV4-2
CDR3aa: CASSQDSGPDGETQYF
CDR3nt: TGTGCCAGCAGCCAAGATTCCGGACCCGACGGGGAGACCCAGTACTTC

j_gene: TRBJ2-7
abundance: few
d_gene: TRBD1
v_gene: TRBV10-3
CDR3aa: CAISGQGSSYEQYF
CDR3nt: TGTGCCATCAGTGGACAGGGTAGCTCCTACGAGCAGTACTTC

j_gene: TRBJ2-5
abundance: few
d_gene: TRBD2
v_gene: TRBV20-1
CDR3aa: CSARDLGLAGVDVLGETQYF
CDR3nt: TGCAGTGCTAGAGACCTGGGACTAGCGGGAGTTGATGTGTTGGGGGAGACCCAGTACTTC

j_gene: TRBJ2-3
abundance: NA
d_gene: TRBD2
v_gene: TRBV28
CDR3aa: CASSLAGGLADTQYF
CDR3nt: TGTGCCAGCAGCCTAGCGGGAGGGCTGGCAGATACGCAGTATTTT

j_gene: TRBJ2-5
abundance: few
d_gene: TRBD1
v_gene: TRBV9
CDR3aa: CASSSRDRDQETQYF
CDR3nt: TGTGCCAGCAGCTCTCGGGACAGGGACCAAGAGACCCAGTACTTC

j_gene: TRBJ2-7
abundance: few
d_gene: NA
v_gene: TRBV12-3/TRBV12-4
CDR3aa: CASSFMMVAEQYF
CDR3nt: TGTGCCAGCAGTTTTATGATGGTGGCCGAGCAGTACTTC

j_gene: TRBJ2-1
abundance: NA
d_gene: NA
v_gene: TRBV20-1
CDR3aa: CSAIASSSYNEQFF
CDR3nt: TGCAGTGCTATTGCGAGTAGCTCCTACAATGAGCAGTTCTTC

j_gene: TRBJ2-3
abundance: few
d_gene: TRBD2
v_gene: TRBV29-1
CDR3aa: CSVLLAGGSGDTQYF
CDR3nt: TGCAGCGTCCTACTAGCGGGGGGATCTGGGGATACGCAGTATTTT

j_gene: TRBJ2-1
abundance: NA
d_gene: TRBD2
v_gene: TRBV6-5
CDR3aa: CASSYSGLAGGNHNEQFF
CDR3nt: TGTGCCAGCAGTTACTCTGGACTAGCGGGGGGGAATCACAATGAGCAGTTCTTC

j_gene: TRBJ2-3
abundance: NA
d_gene: TRBD2
v_gene: TRBV20-1
CDR3aa: CSASGLAGGWMADTQYF
CDR3nt: TGCAGTGCCAGCGGACTAGCGGGGGGCTGGATGGCAGATACGCAGTATTTT

j_gene: TRBJ2-7
abundance: NA
d_gene: NA
v_gene: TRBV4-1
CDR3aa: CASSQGSGGLYEQYF
CDR3nt: TGCGCCAGCAGCCAAGGGAGTGGGGGACTCTACGAGCAGTACTTC

j_gene: TRBJ1-2
abundance: once
d_gene: NA
v_gene: TRBV10-3
CDR3aa: CAISENSYGYTF
CDR3nt: TGTGCCATCAGCGAAAACAGCTATGGCTACACCTTC

j_gene: TRBJ2-7
abundance: NA
d_gene: NA
v_gene: TRBV4-3
CDR3aa: CASSRGAGSSYEQYF
CDR3nt: TGCGCCAGCAGCCGCGGGGCGGGGAGCTCCTACGAGCAGTACTTC

j_gene: TRBJ2-7
abundance: few
d_gene: NA
v_gene: TRBV28
CDR3aa: CASAGSYYEQYF
CDR3nt: TGTGCCAGCGCAGGCTCGTACTACGAGCAGTACTTC

j_gene: TRBJ2-7
abundance: many
d_gene: NA
v_gene: TRBV15
CDR3aa: CATSRDQEYEQYF
CDR3nt: TGTGCCACCAGCAGAGATCAAGAATACGAGCAGTACTTC

j_gene: TRBJ1-2
abundance: NA
d_gene: TRBD1
v_gene: TRBV7-9
CDR3aa: CASSLTGQGLSGYTF
CDR3nt: TGTGCCAGCAGCTTGACGGGACAGGGGTTGAGTGGCTACACCTTC

j_gene: TRBJ1-1
abundance: NA
d_gene: NA
v_gene: TRBV9
CDR3aa: CASSVDPGEITEAFF
CDR3nt: TGTGCCAGCAGCGTAGATCCAGGGGAAATCACTGAAGCTTTCTTT

j_gene: TRBJ2-7
abundance: NA
d_gene: TRBD1
v_gene: TRBV20-1
CDR3aa: CSQRGQGYNEQYF
CDR3nt: TGCAGCCAGAGGGGACAGGGATACAATGAGCAGTACTTC

j_gene: TRBJ1-1
abundance: NA
d_gene: TRBD1
v_gene: TRBV5-1
CDR3aa: CASSLRQGGGNTEAFF
CDR3nt: TGCGCCAGCAGCCTCCGACAGGGAGGGGGGAACACTGAAGCTTTCTTT

j_gene: TRBJ1-1
abundance: few
d_gene: NA
v_gene: TRBV24-1
CDR3aa: CATTDAVNTEAFF
CDR3nt: TGTGCCACCACGGACGCGGTTAACACTGAAGCTTTCTTT

j_gene: TRBJ2-7
abundance: NA
d_gene: NA
v_gene: TRBV6-1
CDR3aa: CASGAARGYEQYF
CDR3nt: TGTGCCAGCGGGGCCGCCAGGGGTTACGAGCAGTACTTC